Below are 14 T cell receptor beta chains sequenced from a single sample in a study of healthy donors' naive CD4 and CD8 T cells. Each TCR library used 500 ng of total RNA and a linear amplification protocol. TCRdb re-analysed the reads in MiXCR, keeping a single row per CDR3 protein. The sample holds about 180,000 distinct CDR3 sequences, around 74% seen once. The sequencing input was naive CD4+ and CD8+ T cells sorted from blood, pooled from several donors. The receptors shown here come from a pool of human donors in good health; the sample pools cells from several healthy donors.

The CDR3 DNA is TGTGCCAGCAGTGCGGATGCCAACTACTATGGCTACACCTTC. Its protein is CASSADANYYGYTF. The genes are TRBV2 and TRBJ1-2; D not resolved. The germline gives CDR1 SNHLY, CDR2 FYNNEI. With 4 bases removed from V and 3 bases from J, the gap between germline ends came to 12 bases. This CDR3 is built from 14 residues.

The DNA for the CDR3 is TGTGCCAGCAGACGGACAGGGAATGGCTACACCTTC. This encodes CASRRTGNGYTF. The chain joins TRBV27 to TRBJ1-2; TRBD1 matches at 8 bases. CDR3 length: 12 amino acids. Per the germline V gene, CDR1 is MNHEY and CDR2 is SMNVEV (reference sequence). Trimming at V came to 6 bases and at J to 6 bases, leaving 3 bases not matched to a gene.

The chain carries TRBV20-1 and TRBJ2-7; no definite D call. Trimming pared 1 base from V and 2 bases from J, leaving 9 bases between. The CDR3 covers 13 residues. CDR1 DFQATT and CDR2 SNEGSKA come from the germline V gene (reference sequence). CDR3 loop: CSARGPATYEQYF. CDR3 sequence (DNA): TGCAGTGCTAGAGGTCCAGCCACCTACGAGCAGTACTTC.

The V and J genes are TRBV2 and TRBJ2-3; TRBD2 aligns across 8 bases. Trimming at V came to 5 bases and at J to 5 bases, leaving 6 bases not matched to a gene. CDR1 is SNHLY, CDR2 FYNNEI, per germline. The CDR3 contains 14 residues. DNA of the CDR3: TGTGCCAGCAGTCTAGGGACTAGTGAAGATACGCAGTATTTT. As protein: CASSLGTSEDTQYF. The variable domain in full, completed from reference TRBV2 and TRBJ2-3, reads EPEVTQTPSHQVTQMGQEVILRCVPISNHLYFYWYRQILGQKVEFLVSFYNNEISEKSEIFDDQFSVERPDGSNFTLKIRSTKLEDSAMYFCASSLGTSEDTQYFGPGTRLTVL.

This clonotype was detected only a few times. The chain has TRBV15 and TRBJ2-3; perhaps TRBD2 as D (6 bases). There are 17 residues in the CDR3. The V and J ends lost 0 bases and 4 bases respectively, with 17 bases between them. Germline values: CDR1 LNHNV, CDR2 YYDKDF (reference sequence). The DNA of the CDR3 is TGTGCCACCAGCAGAGATTTGGAGGGAGAAGGCCCAGATACGCAGTATTTT. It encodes CATSRDLEGEGPDTQYF.

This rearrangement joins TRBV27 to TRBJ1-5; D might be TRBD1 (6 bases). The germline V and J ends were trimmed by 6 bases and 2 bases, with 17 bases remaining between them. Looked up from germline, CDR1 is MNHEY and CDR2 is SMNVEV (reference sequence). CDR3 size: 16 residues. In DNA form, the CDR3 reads TGTGCCAGCAGCGCCCCCGGGGGCAATGGCAATCAGCCCCAGCATTTT. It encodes CASSAPGGNGNQPQHF.

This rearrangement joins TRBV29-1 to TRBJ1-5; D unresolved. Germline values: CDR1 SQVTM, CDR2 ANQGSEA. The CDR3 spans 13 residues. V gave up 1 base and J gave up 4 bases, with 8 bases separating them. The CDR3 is CSVEGQPNQPQHF. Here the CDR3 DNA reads TGCAGCGTTGAAGGGCAGCCTAATCAGCCCCAGCATTTT.

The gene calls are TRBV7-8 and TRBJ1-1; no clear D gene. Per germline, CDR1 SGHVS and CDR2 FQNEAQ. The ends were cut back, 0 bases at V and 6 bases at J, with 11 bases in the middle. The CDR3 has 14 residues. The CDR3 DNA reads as TGTGCCAGCAGCTTAGCGGGGAGTAGCGCTGAAGCTTTCTTT. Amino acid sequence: CASSLAGSSAEAFF.

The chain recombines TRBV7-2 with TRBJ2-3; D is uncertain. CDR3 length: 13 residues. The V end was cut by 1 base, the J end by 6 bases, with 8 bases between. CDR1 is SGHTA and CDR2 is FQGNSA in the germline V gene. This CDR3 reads CASSLGYGDTQYF. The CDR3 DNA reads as TGTGCCAGCAGCTTAGGTTACGGGGATACGCAGTATTTT.

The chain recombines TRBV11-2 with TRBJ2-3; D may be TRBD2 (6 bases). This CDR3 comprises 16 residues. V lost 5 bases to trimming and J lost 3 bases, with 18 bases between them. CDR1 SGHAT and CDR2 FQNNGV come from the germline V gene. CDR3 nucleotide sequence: TGTGCCAGCAGCCTTCATAGGAGGGCAGGGACAGATACGCAGTATTTT. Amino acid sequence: CASSLHRRAGTDTQYF.

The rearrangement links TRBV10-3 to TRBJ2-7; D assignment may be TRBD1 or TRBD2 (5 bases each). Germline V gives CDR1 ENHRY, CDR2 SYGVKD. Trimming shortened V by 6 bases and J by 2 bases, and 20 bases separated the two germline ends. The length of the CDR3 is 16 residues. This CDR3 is CAIREGTSLRPYEQYF. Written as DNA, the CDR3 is TGTGCCATCAGGGAAGGGACCTCGCTAAGACCCTACGAGCAGTACTTC.

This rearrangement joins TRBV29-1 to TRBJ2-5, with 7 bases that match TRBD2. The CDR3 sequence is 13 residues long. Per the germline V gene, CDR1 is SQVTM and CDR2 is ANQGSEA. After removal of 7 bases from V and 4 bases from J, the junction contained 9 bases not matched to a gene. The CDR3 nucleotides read TGCAGCGGCCTTGGGGTAGCGGGAGAGACCCAGTACTTC. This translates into CSGLGVAGETQYF. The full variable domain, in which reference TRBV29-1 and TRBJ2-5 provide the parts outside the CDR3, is SAVISQKPSRDICQRGTSLTIQCQVDSQVTMMFWYRQQPGQSLTLIATANQGSEATYESGFVIDKFPISRPNLTFSTLTVSNMSPEDSSIYLCSGLGVAGETQYFGPGTRLLVL.

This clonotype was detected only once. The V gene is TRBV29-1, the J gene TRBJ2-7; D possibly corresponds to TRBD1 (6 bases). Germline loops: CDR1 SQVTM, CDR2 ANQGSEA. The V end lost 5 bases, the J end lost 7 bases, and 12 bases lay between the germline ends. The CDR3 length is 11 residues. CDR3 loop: CSVIQGREQYF. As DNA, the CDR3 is TGCAGCGTTATTCAGGGGAGAGAGCAGTACTTC.

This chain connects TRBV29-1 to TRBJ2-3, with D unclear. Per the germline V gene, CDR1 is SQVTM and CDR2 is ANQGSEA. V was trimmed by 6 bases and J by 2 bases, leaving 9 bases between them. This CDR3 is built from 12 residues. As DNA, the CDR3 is TGCAGCGTGACTGGGTTCACAGATACGCAGTATTTT. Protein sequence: CSVTGFTDTQYF.